The 18 T cell receptor beta chains reported below all come from one sample, sequenced in a study of T cells in Graves' hyperthyroidism and ophthalmopathy. TCR beta CDR3 regions were amplified from RNA. HTBI primers were used for first-round RT-PCR of the TCR CDR3. Using its own MiXCR run on the multiplex PCR reads, TCRdb lists one record per CDR3 protein. Of 400,000 to 500,000 distinct CDR3 sequences in the sample, about 14% are singletons; the top ten hold around 14%. Sequencing input: blood. All receptors come from a man between 18 and 35 years old with Graves' ophthalmopathy.

Comment on this clonotype: It may be a read error: a sequence one base away is much more abundant. The V call is TRBV2, the J call TRBJ2-5, with D possibly being TRBD2 (5 bases). The V gene's germline CDR1 is SNHLY and CDR2 FYNNEI. V lost 7 bases, J lost 4 bases, and 10 bases lay in between. CDR3 length: 12 amino acids. CDR3 bases: TGTGCCAGCATGGTAGGGAGAGAGACCCAGTACTTC. It translates to CASMVGRETQYF.

This clonotype was picked up many times. CDR3 amino acids: CASSFGRMGGETQYF. The CDR3 bases are TGTGCCAGCAGCTTTGGCAGGATGGGAGGAGAGACCCAGTACTTC. The V call is TRBV5-8, the J call TRBJ2-5; a weak D match, TRBD2 (6 bases). V lost 2 bases and J 4 bases, leaving 15 bases between the germline ends. The germline gives CDR1 SGHTS, CDR2 YDEGEE. The CDR3 has 15 amino acids. The full variable domain, rest sourced from reference TRBV5-8 and TRBJ2-5, is EAGVTQSPTHLIKTRGQQATLRCSPISGHTSVYWYQQALGLGLQFLLWYDEGEERNRGNFPPRFSGRQFPNYSSELNVNALELEDSALYLCASSFGRMGGETQYFGPGTRLLVL.

The chain joins TRBV25-1 to TRBJ1-1; D remains ambiguous. The CDR3 runs 13 residues. Germline CDR1 and CDR2: MGHDK and SYGVNS. Trimming removed 3 bases from V and 0 bases from J, with 5 bases in between. The DNA for the CDR3 is TGTGCCAGCAGTGAGCGGGTGAACACTGAAGCTTTCTTT. Translating gives CASSERVNTEAFF.

There are many counts of this clonotype. The chain joins TRBV11-2 to TRBJ2-1; D not resolved. The V gene lost 6 bases and the J gene lost 8 bases, with 8 bases spanning the gap. Germline V lookup: CDR1 SGHAT, CDR2 FQNNGV. CDR3 length: 11 residues. The chain's CDR3 is CASSSQYEQFF. The CDR3 DNA follows: TGTGCCAGCAGTTCACAGTATGAGCAGTTCTTC.

This clonotype has a handful of counts. A read error is possible here, since a much larger clone lies one base away. The chain links TRBV2 to TRBJ1-1; D ambiguous. CDR3 length: 12 amino acids. Germline V gene lookup returns CDR1 SNHLY and CDR2 FYNNEI. The CDR3 spells CASSIDTLKALF. DNA of the CDR3: TGTGCCAGCAGCATAGATACACTGAAAGCTCTCTTT.

This clonotype was counted ten times or more. The CDR3 nucleotides read TGTGCCAGCAGCTTAAGGGGGAACACTGAAGCTTTCTTT. Protein product: CASSLRGNTEAFF. The gene calls are TRBV12-3 or TRBV12-4 and TRBJ1-1, with D possibly matching TRBD1 (5 bases). Trimming took off 6 bases at V and 1 base at J, with 9 bases between the two ends. The CDR3 sequence is 13 residues long.

The chain has TRBV28 and TRBJ1-5; D call uncertain. CDR3 length: 17 amino acids. The V gene lost 5 bases and the J gene lost 1 base, with 18 bases spanning the gap. Germline values: CDR1 MDHEN, CDR2 SYDVKM. The CDR3: CASSPPPRVRSNQPQHF. For the CDR3, the DNA is TGTGCCAGCAGTCCCCCTCCAAGGGTGAGGAGCAATCAGCCCCAGCATTTT.

The V and J genes are TRBV6-2 or TRBV6-3 and TRBJ2-7, with 7 bases identical to TRBD1. The V and J ends lost 9 bases and 5 bases, in that order; junction bases with no gene match: 7. Germline CDR1 MNHEY, CDR2 SVGEGT. The CDR3 runs 12 residues. CDR3: CARMTGSHEQYF. In DNA form, the CDR3 reads TGTGCCAGGATGACAGGGAGCCACGAGCAGTACTTC.

As to this clonotype: With a much larger clone just one base away, this may be a read error. This chain connects TRBV20-1 to TRBJ2-7, with 8 bases identical to TRBD2. Germline values: CDR1 DFQATT, CDR2 SNEGSKA (reference sequence). The CDR3 length is 14 residues. The CDR3 region is CSAGDSGNAYEQYF. CDR3 bases: TGCAGTGCTGGAGATAGCGGGAACGCGTACGAGCAGTACTTC.

This clonotype was seen ten or more times. The chain recombines TRBV29-1 with TRBJ2-5, with no clear D. Trimming shortened V by 0 bases and J by 5 bases, and 19 bases separated the two germline ends. Germline V lookup: CDR1 SQVTM, CDR2 ANQGSEA. This CDR3 region has 16 residues. The CDR3 bases are TGCAGCGTTGAAGATGGGCCAGAAGGGTTGGAGGAGACCCAGTACTTC. This translates into CSVEDGPEGLEETQYF.

This clonotype has a handful of counts. Given a much more abundant clone one base away, this may be a read error. The genes are TRBV5-1 and TRBJ2-1; TRBD2 matches 7 bases. Germline V lookup: CDR1 SGHRS, CDR2 YFSETQ. CDR3 length equals 16 residues. Written as DNA, the CDR3 is TGCACCAGCAGCTTGGCCGGCGCGGGGGCCTACAATGAGCAGTTCTTC. It codes for CTSSLAGAGAYNEQFF.

This clonotype has ten or more counts. V gene TRBV20-1 combines with J gene TRBJ2-5; 7 nucleotides align to TRBD1. The CDR3 contains 16 residues. Trimming cost V 0 bases and J 4 bases; bases outside gene matches: 11. Germline assignment: CDR1 DFQATT and CDR2 SNEGSKA (reference sequence). CDR3 region: CSARDFRDRSLETQYF. The CDR3, as DNA: TGCAGTGCTAGAGATTTCCGGGACAGATCGTTAGAGACCCAGTACTTC.

Remarks on this clonotype: A much larger clonotype is one base distant, so this may be a read error. The gene calls are TRBV6-1 and TRBJ1-2; possibly TRBD1 for D (6 bases). CDR1 MNHNS and CDR2 SASEGT come from the germline V gene. CDR3 size: 14 residues. The ends were cut back, 3 bases at V and 6 bases at J, with 14 bases in the middle. Written as DNA, the CDR3 is TGTGCCAGCAGTGATTATGGGACACGGGATGGCTACACCTTC. This codes for CASSDYGTRDGYTF.

In its sample, this clonotype was seen many times. V and J are TRBV5-1 and TRBJ2-2; 7 nucleotides line up with TRBD1. Looked up from germline, CDR1 is SGHRS and CDR2 is YFSETQ. The V gene end was trimmed by 4 bases and the J gene end by 3 bases; junction bases not matched to a gene: 6. The CDR3 runs to 15 residues. CDR3 loop: CASSADRSYTGELFF. The CDR3 coding sequence is TGCGCCAGCAGCGCGGACAGGAGCTACACCGGGGAGCTGTTTTTT.

This clonotype was counted at least ten times. The chain has TRBV5-1 and TRBJ1-3, with 7 bases fitting TRBD1. The V gene end was trimmed by 3 bases and the J gene end by 3 bases; junction bases not matched to a gene: 6. The length of the CDR3 is 15 residues. Germline assignment: CDR1 SGHRS and CDR2 YFSETQ. CDR3 in amino acids: CASSSTGEFGNTIYF. DNA of the CDR3: TGCGCCAGCAGCTCTACAGGGGAATTTGGAAACACCATATATTTT.

J is TRBJ1-1 and V is TRBV4-2; no clear D gene. V lost 4 bases, J lost 1 base, and 10 bases lay in between. CDR1 and CDR2 (germline): LGHNA, YNFKEQ. The CDR3 extends over 14 amino acids. CDR3 amino acids: CASSPSKKNTEAFF. CDR3 nucleotides: TGTGCCAGCAGCCCCAGTAAAAAGAACACTGAAGCTTTCTTT.

The chain recombines TRBV20-1 with TRBJ1-2; D is undetermined. V lost 0 bases to trimming and J lost 4 bases, with 9 bases between them. The length of the CDR3 is 13 residues. Germline lookup yields CDR1 DFQATT and CDR2 SNEGSKA (reference sequence). The CDR3 loop is CSARDGRLYGYTF. CDR3 DNA sequence: TGCAGTGCTAGAGATGGGAGGCTCTATGGCTACACCTTC.

The chain employs TRBV3-1 and TRBJ1-1; no reliable D call. CDR1 LGHDT and CDR2 YNNKEL come from the germline V gene (reference sequence). Trimming stripped 1 base from V and 4 bases from J, with 13 bases between. This CDR3 contains 15 residues. The CDR3 spells CASSQAWGRSTEAFF. The CDR3 nucleotides read TGTGCCAGCAGCCAAGCCTGGGGTAGGAGCACTGAAGCTTTCTTT. The complete variable domain, with remaining parts taken from reference TRBV3-1 and TRBJ1-1, reads DTAVSQTPKYLVTQMGNDKSIKCEQNLGHDTMYWYKQDSKKFLKIMFSYNNKELIINETVPNRFSPKSPDKAHLNLHINSLELGDSAVYFCASSQAWGRSTEAFFGQGTRLTVV.